A single sample gave rise to the 21 T cell receptor beta chains below, sequenced in a study of control samples from healthy donors and cancer patients. TCRdb's table, derived via immunoSEQ multiplex PCR, lists solely in-frame clones and lacks some. The sample consists of 400,000 to 500,000 clones, 90% of them appearing once. Specimen: PBMCs. Source of these receptors: a man between 35 and 55 years old with head and neck cancer.

The genes are TRBV28 and TRBJ2-1, with D unclear. The CDR3 runs 15 residues. The ends were cut back, 6 bases at V and 0 bases at J, with 12 bases in the middle. Germline V gene data show CDR1 as MDHEN and CDR2 as SYDVKM. In DNA form, the CDR3 reads TGTGCCAGCAGGAGAGCCCCGAGCTCCTACAATGAGCAGTTCTTC. The encoded protein is CASRRAPSSYNEQFF.

The genes are TRBV11-2 and TRBJ2-7; D call uncertain. V was clipped by 0 bases and J by 2 bases, with 11 bases between them. Per the germline V gene, CDR1 is SGHAT and CDR2 is FQNNGV. The CDR3 consists of 15 residues. Here the CDR3 reads CASSLDRVGAYEQYF. CDR3 coding DNA: TGTGCCAGCAGCTTAGACCGGGTAGGCGCCTACGAGCAGTACTTC.

There are a few counts of this clone. CDR3 DNA: TGTGCCAGCAGCGTAGATGGGGGATACGCTGAAGCTTTCTTT. Residues: CASSVDGGYAEAFF. This chain links TRBV9 with TRBJ1-1; possibly TRBD1 for D (5 bases). V gave up 0 bases and J gave up 6 bases, with 12 bases separating them. There are 14 residues in the CDR3. Germline loops: CDR1 SGDLS, CDR2 YYNGEE.

The chain recombines TRBV7-3 with TRBJ2-6; D is unresolved. V gave up 3 bases and J gave up 0 bases, with 12 bases separating them. In germline, CDR1 is SGHTA, CDR2 FQGTGA. The CDR3 sequence is 17 residues long. Here the CDR3 DNA reads TGTGCCAGCAGCTTGGCCCGGGTGAGCTCTGGGGCCAACGTCCTGACTTTC. This gives the protein CASSLARVSSGANVLTF.

The chain carries TRBV5-8 and TRBJ1-2, with 9 positions matching TRBD1. The CDR3 consists of 13 residues. J lost 8 bases, V lost 4 bases, and 6 bases had no gene match. The germline gives CDR1 SGHTS, CDR2 YDEGEE. The CDR3 DNA follows: TGTGCCAGCAGCCCGGGACAGGGTTGGGGCTACACCTTC. Its translation is CASSPGQGWGYTF. Variable domain in full (rest from reference TRBV5-8 and TRBJ1-2): EAGVTQSPTHLIKTRGQQATLRCSPISGHTSVYWYQQALGLGLQFLLWYDEGEERNRGNFPPRFSGRQFPNYSSELNVNALELEDSALYLCASSPGQGWGYTFGSGTRLTVV.

The J gene is TRBJ2-2, the V gene TRBV5-4; a possible D gene is TRBD2 (5 bases). Germline assignment: CDR1 SGHNT and CDR2 YYREEE (reference sequence). CDR3 length: 16 amino acids. V lost 1 base, J lost 1 base, and 11 bases lay in between. CDR3 protein: CASSLRAEENTGELFF. Written as DNA, the CDR3 is TGTGCCAGCAGCTTGCGAGCGGAGGAGAACACCGGGGAGCTGTTTTTT.

CDR3: CASSLRSGTDYGYTF. CDR3 sequence (DNA): TGTGCCAGCAGCTTACGATCCGGGACCGACTATGGCTACACCTTC. The chain is built from TRBV11-1 and TRBJ1-2, with a possible D match to TRBD1 (5 bases). V was shortened by 2 bases and J by 3 bases, with 13 bases between the two germline ends. The germline CDR1 and CDR2 sequences are SGHAT and FQDESV (reference sequence). The CDR3 runs 15 residues.

The V and J genes are TRBV28 and TRBJ2-2; 8 bases are a match to TRBD1. CDR3 size: 17 residues. The germline CDR1 and CDR2 sequences are MDHEN and SYDVKM. V shed 5 bases, J shed 2 bases, and the junction held 10 bases outside the gene matches. The CDR3 loop reads CASSRHRQGSNTGELFF. DNA for the CDR3: TGTGCCAGCAGTCGACATAGACAGGGGTCTAACACCGGGGAGCTGTTTTTT.

Written as DNA, the CDR3 is TGCGCCAGCAGTGAGTCGGCAGGGCCCTACGAGCAGTACTTC. Translated: CASSESAGPYEQYF. The rearrangement links TRBV10-1 to TRBJ2-7, with D possibly matching TRBD1 (5 bases). Germline values: CDR1 WNHNN, CDR2 SYGVQD (reference sequence). With 0 bases removed from V and 2 bases from J, the gap between germline ends came to 8 bases. The CDR3 is 14 residues long.

Comment on this clone: This specimen includes other DNA sequences encoding the same CDR3. This chain joins TRBV5-1 and TRBJ2-3; 7 bases line up with TRBD1. Germline values: CDR1 SGHRS, CDR2 YFSETQ. The CDR3 has 14 amino acids. V was clipped by 1 base and J by 4 bases; unmatched bases: 3. The CDR3 coding sequence is TGCGCCAGCAGCTTGACCACAGGGGCAGATACGCAGTATTTT. Its protein is CASSLTTGADTQYF.

The chain employs TRBV7-6 and TRBJ2-7, with 7 bases aligning to TRBD1. Germline lookup yields CDR1 SGHVS and CDR2 FNYEAQ. Losses at the gene ends were 1 base for V and 3 bases for J; bases not matched to a gene: 6. This CDR3 spans 15 amino acids. For the CDR3, the DNA is TGTGCCAGCAGCTTAGACAAGGGACAGTACTACGAGCAGTACTTC. Translation gives CASSLDKGQYYEQYF. Variable domain in full (rest from reference TRBV7-6 and TRBJ2-7): GAGVSQSPRYKVTKRGQDVALRCDPISGHVSLYWYRQALGQGPEFLTYFNYEAQQDKSGLPNDRFSAERPEGSISTLTIQRTEQRDSAMYRCASSLDKGQYYEQYFGPGTRLTVT.

CDR3: CAWSATGYTEAFF. DNA for the CDR3: TGTGCCTGGAGTGCGACCGGCTACACTGAAGCTTTCTTT. The rearrangement joins TRBV30 to TRBJ1-1; no clear D gene. CDR3 length: 13 residues. V lost 1 base and J lost 3, with 9 bases in between. The germline CDR1 and CDR2 sequences are GTSNPN and SVGIG (reference sequence). Full variable domain (outside the CDR3, taken from reference TRBV30 and TRBJ1-1): SQTIHQWPATLVQPVGSPLSLECTVEGTSNPNLYWYRQAAGRGLQLLFYSVGIGQISSEVPQNLSASRPQDRQFILSSKKLLLSDSGFYLCAWSATGYTEAFFGQGTRLTVV.

V and J are TRBV15 and TRBJ2-7, with no clear D. The V end lost 0 bases, the J end lost 5 bases, and 11 bases lay between the germline ends. The CDR3 is 14 residues long. CDR1 and CDR2 from the germline V gene are LNHNV and YYDKDF (reference sequence). CDR3 in DNA: TGTGCCACCAGCAGAGATATGACTGCACACGAGCAGTACTTC. Its translation is CATSRDMTAHEQYF. The full variable domain, completed using reference TRBV15 and TRBJ2-7, is DAMVIQNPRYQVTQFGKPVTLSCSQTLNHNVMYWYQQKSSQAPKLLFHYYDKDFNNEADTPDNFQSRRPNTSFCFLDIRSPGLGDTAMYLCATSRDMTAHEQYFGPGTRLTVT.

The chain employs TRBV2 and TRBJ1-1; possibly TRBD1 for D (5 bases). The CDR3 runs 13 residues. The V and J ends lost 4 bases and 5 bases respectively, with 11 bases between them. Per germline, CDR1 SNHLY and CDR2 FYNNEI. The CDR3, as DNA: TGTGCCAGCAGTGTATCGAAGGGGACTGAAGCTTTCTTT. Translation: CASSVSKGTEAFF.

CDR3 nucleotide sequence: TGTGCCAGCAGGGGACAAGGTATTGTCGGCACAGATACGCAGTATTTT. It is translated as CASRGQGIVGTDTQYF. This chain uses TRBV2 with TRBJ2-3; D is possibly TRBD1 (6 bases). Trimming took off 6 bases at V and 1 base at J, with 17 bases between the two ends. CDR3 length equals 16 residues. Germline loops: CDR1 SNHLY, CDR2 FYNNEI. The full variable domain, its missing parts supplied by reference TRBV2 and TRBJ2-3, is EPEVTQTPSHQVTQMGQEVILRCVPISNHLYFYWYRQILGQKVEFLVSFYNNEISEKSEIFDDQFSVERPDGSNFTLKIRSTKLEDSAMYFCASRGQGIVGTDTQYFGPGTRLTVL.

The chain joins TRBV12-3 or TRBV12-4 to TRBJ2-2; 7 nucleotides agree with TRBD1. The J segment lost 6 bases and the V segment lost 6 bases, leaving 4 bases of the junction unmatched. The CDR3 length is 13 residues. The CDR3 is CASSVTGAGELFF. CDR3 nucleotides: TGTGCCAGCAGCGTCACAGGGGCCGGGGAGCTGTTTTTT.

This clone has just one count. CDR3 amino acids: CASSQDVGGTYEQYF. CDR3 DNA: TGCGCCAGCAGCCAAGATGTGGGGGGCACCTACGAGCAGTACTTC. The gene calls are TRBV4-1 and TRBJ2-7; either TRBD1 or TRBD2 may fit D (6 bases each). V was pared by 0 bases and J by 2 bases, with 11 bases between. Germline CDR1 is MGHRA and CDR2 is YSYEKL. The CDR3 runs to 15 residues.

The rearrangement uses TRBV9 and TRBJ2-7; D possibly corresponds to TRBD2 (6 bases). CDR3 size: 13 residues. The germline V gene encodes CDR1 SGDLS and CDR2 YYNGEE. With 0 bases removed from V and 6 bases from J, the gap between germline ends came to 10 bases. CDR3 region: CASSVVEGIEQYF. CDR3 in DNA: TGTGCCAGCAGCGTAGTGGAGGGAATCGAGCAGTACTTC.

This rearrangement joins TRBV5-4 to TRBJ2-4; D unclear. The germline V gene has CDR1 SGHNT and CDR2 YYREEE (reference sequence). Trimming took 0 bases from V and 7 from J, leaving 17 bases between them. The CDR3 has 16 residues. This CDR3 reads CASSLDLSASANIQYF. The DNA of the CDR3 is TGTGCCAGCAGCTTGGATTTGTCCGCCTCAGCGAACATTCAGTACTTC.

CDR3 sequence: CASSQIGQGAFAGNTIYF. The CDR3 bases are TGTGCCAGCAGCCAGATAGGACAGGGGGCTTTTGCTGGAAACACCATATATTTT. The chain recombines TRBV4-2 with TRBJ1-3; 11 nucleotides align to TRBD1. Germline V CDR1 and CDR2: LGHNA, YNFKEQ. Trimming took 3 bases from V and 2 from J; bases not matched to a gene: 9. This CDR3 has 18 residues.

This chain links TRBV3-1 (or the pseudogene TRBV3-2) with TRBJ2-6; 8 nucleotides agree with TRBD1. Unmatched junction bases numbered 5, after V lost 4 bases and J lost 0 bases. CDR1 and CDR2 (germline): LGHDT, YNNKEL (reference sequence). The CDR3 is made up of 17 amino acids. The CDR3 coding sequence is TGTGCCAGCAGCCCCCGACAGGGGCTCTCTGGGGCCAACGTCCTGACTTTC. It codes for CASSPRQGLSGANVLTF.